Presented here are 22 T cell receptor beta chains from one specimen sequenced in a study of blood T cells in healthy people across ages. Primers used in a second PCR of roughly 7 to 12 cycles were a sample-barcoded 5' primer and a J-beta primer mix. One entry per CDR3 protein results from TCRdb running MiXCR on the 5' RACE reads. The sample holds over 950,000 distinct CDR3 sequences, just over 50% seen once. The sample taken for sequencing was blood. The receptors were gathered from a woman aged 55-69 years in good health.

There are a few counts of this clonotype. This rearrangement joins TRBV7-2 to TRBJ2-3; 9 nucleotides line up with TRBD1. The V gene end was trimmed by 3 bases and the J gene end by 4 bases; junction bases not matched to a gene: 2. The CDR3 spans 14 residues. Per the germline V gene, CDR1 is SGHTA and CDR2 is FQGNSA. The CDR3 nucleotides read TGTGCCAGCAGCTTGGACAGGGGTTCAGATACGCAGTATTTT. It translates to CASSLDRGSDTQYF.

This clonotype was seen a few times. The rearrangement joins TRBV18 to TRBJ2-3, with 9 bases that match TRBD2. The germline gives CDR1 KGHSH, CDR2 LQKENI. The CDR3 has 15 residues. V was clipped by 6 bases and J by 3 bases; unmatched bases: 7. The CDR3 protein is CASSTVAGVTDTQYF. CDR3 sequence (DNA): TGTGCCAGCTCTACAGTAGCGGGAGTAACAGATACGCAGTATTTT.

This chain connects TRBV3-1 to TRBJ2-4, with 10 bases fitting TRBD2. Gene TRBJ2-7 matches the end of the DNA better, so the J call may be wrong. This CDR3 is 15 amino acids long. Germline-derived CDR1 and CDR2 are LGHDT and YNNKEL (reference sequence). The DNA for the CDR3 is TGTGCCAGCAGCCACGGAGCGGGAGGGAACTACGAGCAGTACTTC. Its protein is CASSHGAGGNYEQYF.

This clonotype was observed a handful of times. This chain joins TRBV20-1 and TRBJ1-1; no definite D call. The ends were cut back, 0 bases at V and 1 base at J, with 6 bases in the middle. The CDR3 is made up of 13 amino acids. Germline loops: CDR1 DFQATT, CDR2 SNEGSKA (reference sequence). For the CDR3, the DNA is TGCAGTGCTAGAGATTTGGCGAACACTGAAGCTTTCTTT. It codes for CSARDLANTEAFF.

The gene calls are TRBV20-1 and TRBJ2-7; a weak D match, TRBD1 (6 bases). V was cut by 3 bases and J by 0 bases, with 18 bases left in between. The CDR3 sequence is 16 residues long. CDR1 and CDR2 (germline): DFQATT, SNEGSKA (reference sequence). The CDR3 region is CSASTGFMTTSYEQYF. The DNA for the CDR3 is TGCAGTGCTAGTACAGGGTTCATGACTACCTCCTACGAGCAGTACTTC.

The V call is TRBV5-1, the J call TRBJ2-5; 10 bases are shared with TRBD1. The CDR3 runs 14 residues. Germline CDR1 and CDR2: SGHRS and YFSETQ. V dropped 2 bases and J dropped 5; count of bases not matched to a gene: 3. The CDR3 coding sequence is TGCGCCAGCAGCTTTGGGACAGGGGTGGAGACCCAGTACTTC. This translates into CASSFGTGVETQYF.

V and J are TRBV19 and TRBJ2-7, with TRBD2 matching 8 bases. Germline V CDR1 and CDR2: LNHDA, SQIVND (reference sequence). V was clipped by 3 bases and J by 0 bases; unmatched bases: 4. CDR3 length equals 15 residues. The CDR3 nucleotides read TGTGCCAGTAGTATGATGCGGGAGGACTCCTACGAGCAGTACTTC. Translating it yields CASSMMREDSYEQYF.

This clonotype appeared a few times. The chain uses TRBV6-6 and TRBJ1-5; 7 bases are shared with TRBD1. This CDR3 spans 14 amino acids. Trimming took 5 bases from V and 11 from J; bases not matched to a gene: 12. CDR1 and CDR2 from the germline V gene are MNHNY and SVGAGI (reference sequence). CDR3 protein: CASSDPEGGGTQHF. CDR3 nucleotides: TGTGCCAGCAGTGACCCTGAAGGAGGGGGCACCCAGCATTTT.

The chain recombines TRBV7-2 with TRBJ2-5; the D gene is possibly TRBD1 (6 bases). The V end lost 2 bases, the J end lost 11 bases, and 24 bases lay between the germline ends. CDR1 is SGHTA and CDR2 is FQGNSA in the germline V gene. CDR3 length: 16 amino acids. Here the CDR3 DNA reads TGTGCCAGCAGCTTAAGGGGGACACCGGGCTACAATGAGCAGTACTTC. It yields the protein CASSLRGTPGYNEQYF.

The V gene is TRBV7-6, the J gene TRBJ2-1; 10 bases map to TRBD2. The V gene's germline CDR1 is SGHVS and CDR2 FNYEAQ. The junction had 6 bases not matched to a gene; V was cut back by 7 bases and J by 6 bases. The CDR3 consists of 14 residues. The CDR3 loop is CASTIAGGFNEQFF. The CDR3 region has the DNA TGTGCCAGCACTATAGCGGGAGGATTCAATGAGCAGTTCTTC.

The count of this clonotype is one. This rearrangement joins TRBV25-1 to TRBJ2-3; D gene uncertain. Germline V gives CDR1 MGHDK, CDR2 SYGVNS. The CDR3 extends over 16 amino acids. V dropped 2 bases and J dropped 1 base, with 13 bases sitting between them. The CDR3 sequence is CASSEPAGVGTDTQYF. The CDR3 DNA reads TGTGCCAGCAGTGAACCGGCTGGGGTCGGCACAGATACGCAGTATTTT.

This chain connects TRBV29-1 to TRBJ2-5; 7 bases fit TRBD2. The J call could be wrong; TRBJ2-7 is a better fit for the DNA end. The length of the CDR3 is 13 residues. Per the germline V gene, CDR1 is SQVTM and CDR2 is ANQGSEA. DNA for the CDR3: TGCAGCGTTGATGGCGGGAGCGTATCCGAGCAGTACTTC. Its protein product is CSVDGGSVSEQYF.

As to this clonotype: The junction departs from the called germline gene at one end, perhaps through a read error. The V gene is TRBV20-1, the J gene TRBJ2-7, with 7 bases identical to TRBD2. The CDR3 is 13 amino acids. CDR1 DFQATT and CDR2 SNEGSKA come from the germline V gene (reference sequence). For the CDR3, the DNA is TGTAGTGCTTACCGGGACTATTCCTACGAGCAGTACTTC. Translation: CSAYRDYSYEQYF.

The chain recombines TRBV7-9 with TRBJ2-5; D is ambiguous. V lost 5 bases, J lost 6 bases, and 13 bases lay in between. In germline, CDR1 is SEHNR, CDR2 FQNEAQ (reference sequence). The CDR3 runs to 13 residues. In nucleotides, the CDR3 is TGTGCCAGCAGCCAGCCTTGGAAGCAGACCCAGTACTTC. This encodes CASSQPWKQTQYF.

Only a few counts were recorded for this clonotype. The chain has TRBV4-1 and TRBJ2-5, with D possibly matching TRBD1 (5 bases). Deletions cut 2 bases from V and 1 base from J, with 14 bases between. This CDR3 has 16 residues. Germline CDR1 is MGHRA and CDR2 is YSYEKL. CDR3 residues: CASSQNTMGPQETQYF. CDR3 nucleotide sequence: TGCGCCAGCAGCCAAAATACTATGGGGCCCCAAGAGACCCAGTACTTC.

CDR3 DNA: TGTGCCAGCAGCTCGGATATAAGGGGCGCAGATACGCAGTATTTT. This gives the protein CASSSDIRGADTQYF. The V gene is TRBV7-2, the J gene TRBJ2-3; the D gene is possibly TRBD1 (5 bases). The V end was cut by 4 bases, the J end by 4 bases, with 15 bases between. Per the germline V gene, CDR1 is SGHTA and CDR2 is FQGNSA. The CDR3 is 15 amino acids.

The V gene is TRBV20-1, the J gene TRBJ2-3; D not certain. The V gene's germline CDR1 is DFQATT and CDR2 SNEGSKA (reference sequence). Trimming cost V 8 bases and J 4 bases, with 16 bases left between them. The CDR3 runs 13 residues. The CDR3 region has the DNA TGCAGTCCAGATGGACCTGTCGCAGATACGCAGTATTTT. It codes for CSPDGPVADTQYF.

The rearrangement uses TRBV4-3 and TRBJ1-1, with D perhaps matching TRBD1 (6 bases). Germline assignment: CDR1 LGHNA and CDR2 YSLEER. The CDR3 has 15 residues. With 1 base removed from V and 8 bases from J, the gap between germline ends came to 17 bases. CDR3 region: CASSQAPSLGQEAFF. The CDR3 bases are TGCGCCAGCAGCCAAGCGCCCAGTCTCGGACAGGAAGCTTTCTTT.

The rearrangement links TRBV5-5 to TRBJ2-1; D is unclear. V was pared by 0 bases and J by 0 bases, with 10 bases between. Germline V gene lookup returns CDR1 SGHKS and CDR2 YYEKEE (reference sequence). This CDR3 contains 16 residues. CDR3 nucleotide sequence: TGTGCCAGCAGCTTGGATGCAATGAGCTCCTACAATGAGCAGTTCTTC. Its protein is CASSLDAMSSYNEQFF.

The chain uses TRBV7-2 and TRBJ2-1, with D maybe TRBD2 (6 bases). CDR3 length: 16 amino acids. The V end lost 5 bases, the J end lost 1 base, and 15 bases lay between the germline ends. Germline values: CDR1 SGHTA, CDR2 FQGNSA. The DNA of the CDR3 is TGTGCCAGCAGCGTTGGGACTCCAGGTTCCTACAATGAGCAGTTCTTC. This encodes CASSVGTPGSYNEQFF.

V and J are TRBV7-2 and TRBJ2-2; the D is unclear. This CDR3 is built from 15 residues. V lost 1 base and J lost 2, with 8 bases in between. From germline, CDR1 is SGHTA and CDR2 FQGNSA. The CDR3 DNA reads TGTGCCAGCAGCTTAGGGCAGATAAACACCGGGGAGCTGTTTTTT. This encodes CASSLGQINTGELFF.

The chain is built from TRBV7-3 and TRBJ1-2, with a possible D match to TRBD1 (5 bases). Germline loops: CDR1 SGHTA, CDR2 FQGTGA. Deletions cut 8 bases from V and 7 bases from J, with 14 bases between. The CDR3 has 12 amino acids. The CDR3 DNA follows: TGTGCCAGCGGAGCAGGGTTTGGTGGCTACACCTTC. Amino acids: CASGAGFGGYTF.